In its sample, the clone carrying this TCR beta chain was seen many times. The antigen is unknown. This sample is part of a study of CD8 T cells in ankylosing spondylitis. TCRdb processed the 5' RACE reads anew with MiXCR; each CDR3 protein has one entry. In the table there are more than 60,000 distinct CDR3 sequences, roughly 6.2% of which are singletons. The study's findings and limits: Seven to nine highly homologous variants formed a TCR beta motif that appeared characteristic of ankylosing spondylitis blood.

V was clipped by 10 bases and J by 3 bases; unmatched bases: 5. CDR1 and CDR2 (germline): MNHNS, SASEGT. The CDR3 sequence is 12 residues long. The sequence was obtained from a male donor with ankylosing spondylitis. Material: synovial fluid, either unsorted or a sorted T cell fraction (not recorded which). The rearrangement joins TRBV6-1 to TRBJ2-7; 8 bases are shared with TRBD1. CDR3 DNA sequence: TGTGCCACCGGACAGGGCCGCTACGAGCAGTACTTC. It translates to CATGQGRYEQYF.